The T cell receptor beta chain under discussion was sequenced for a study of blood T cell repertoires in COVID-19. This CDR3 region has 15 residues. The germline V gene has CDR1 MNHEY and CDR2 SVGEGT. V shed 6 bases and J 0 bases; nucleotides not matched to a gene: 2. The repertoire was sequenced with immunoSEQ multiplex PCR; TCRdb's copy has only in-frame clones and lacks some. This table holds tens of thousands of clones, 85% found once. The sample was peripheral blood. V is TRBV6-2 or TRBV6-3 and J is TRBJ2-4; 10 bases are shared with TRBD2. The origin of this receptor is a man older than 75 with acute or convalescent COVID-19. CDR3 DNA sequence: TGTGCCAGCAGCCCTAGCGGGAGAGCCAAAAACATTCAGTACTTC. Translation: CASSPSGRAKNIQYF.